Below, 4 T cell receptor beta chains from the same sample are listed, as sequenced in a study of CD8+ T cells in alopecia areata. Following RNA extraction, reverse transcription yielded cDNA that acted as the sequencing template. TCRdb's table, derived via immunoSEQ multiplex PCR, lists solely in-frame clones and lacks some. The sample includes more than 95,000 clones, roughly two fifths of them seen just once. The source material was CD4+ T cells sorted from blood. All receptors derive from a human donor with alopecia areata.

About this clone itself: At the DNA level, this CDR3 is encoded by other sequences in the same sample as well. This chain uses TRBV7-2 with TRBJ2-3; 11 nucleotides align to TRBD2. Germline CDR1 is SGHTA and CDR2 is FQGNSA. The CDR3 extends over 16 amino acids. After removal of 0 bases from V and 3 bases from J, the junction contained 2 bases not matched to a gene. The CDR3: CASSLALAGGTDTQYF. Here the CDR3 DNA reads TGTGCCAGCAGCTTAGCGCTAGCGGGAGGAACAGATACGCAGTATTTT.

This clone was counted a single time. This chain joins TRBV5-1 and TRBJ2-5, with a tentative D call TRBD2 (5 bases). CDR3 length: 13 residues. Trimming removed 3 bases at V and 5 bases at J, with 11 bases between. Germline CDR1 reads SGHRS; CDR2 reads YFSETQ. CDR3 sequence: CASSSLVGETQYF. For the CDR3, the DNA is TGCGCCAGCAGCTCACTAGTGGGTGAGACCCAGTACTTC.

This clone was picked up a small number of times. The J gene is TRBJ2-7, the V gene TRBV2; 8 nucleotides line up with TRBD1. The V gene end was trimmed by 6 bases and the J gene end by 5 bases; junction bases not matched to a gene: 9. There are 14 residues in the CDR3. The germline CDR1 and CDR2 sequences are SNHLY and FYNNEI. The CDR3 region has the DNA TGTGCCAGCAGAAGTAGGACAGGGTTCCACGAGCAGTACTTC. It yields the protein CASRSRTGFHEQYF.

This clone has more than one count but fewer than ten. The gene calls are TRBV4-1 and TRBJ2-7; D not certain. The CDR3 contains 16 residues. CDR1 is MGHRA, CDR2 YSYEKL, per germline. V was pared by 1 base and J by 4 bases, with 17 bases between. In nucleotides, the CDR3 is TGCGCCAGCAGCCAAGGATCGGACCGACTGATTTACGAGCAGTACTTC. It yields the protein CASSQGSDRLIYEQYF.